The source of this T cell receptor beta chain is a study of T cells expressing NK-cell markers. Study context: Seven donors tested HCMV-seropositive and one tested seronegative among the eight sequenced. The study, taken as a whole, reports: These clonotypes also led the CD3+CD56-NKG2C+ fraction in a handful of donors.

CDR3 length: 16 residues. CDR1 is SGHAT, CDR2 FQNNGV, per germline. As concerns this clonotype: Its target is not known.

For each CDR3 protein, TCRdb gives one entry from its re-call of the 5' RACE reads, without DNA. This sample's table has some 390,000 distinct CDR3 sequences. This clonotype originated in a woman in her 50s in good health. The chain combines TRBV11-2 with TRBJ1-5; the D call from TCRdb, TRBD1, cannot be confirmed without DNA. The sequenced sample consisted of blood T cells: a sorted CD56 or NKG2C T cell subset, CD4+ or CD8+ T cells, or bulk PBMC T cells (not recorded which). CDR3 amino acids: CASSLGSSGGNQPQHF. The full variable domain, in which reference TRBV11-2 and TRBJ1-5 provide the parts outside the CDR3, is EAGVAQSPRYKIIEKRQSVAFWCNPISGHATLYWYQQILGQGPKLLIQFQNNGVVDDSQLPKDRFSAERLKGVDSTLKIQPAKLEDSAVYLCASSLGSSGGNQPQHFGDGTRLSIL.